This T cell receptor beta chain was documented in a study of early T cells in non-severe SARS-CoV-2 infection (dated by TCRdb to about 2021). At the level of the whole study: Because TCR sequencing relied on bulk RNA taken from unsorted whole blood, pairing of alpha and beta chains was not possible. Overall study results and their limits: VDJdb matching was skewed toward anti-spike CD8 responses and likely underestimated virus-specific expansions, missing private and CD4 specificities.

Remarks on this clonotype: This clone's antigen is unknown. No quality values exist for individual bases; no much larger clone is one base distant.

This was a case-control study nested in a cohort of healthcare workers in London, UK, who had nasopharyngeal swab PCR tests and blood samples taken every week. Healthcare workers were recruited during the week of the UK lockdown, between 23 and 31 March 2020, and followed weekly for up to about 15 weeks. Library method: 5' RACE. Reads for this sample came from a NextSeq 500. In the TCR library protocol, unique molecular identifiers were attached to individual cDNA molecules to correct for PCR bias and sequencing error. TCR alpha and beta chains were both sequenced, and the abundances of alpha and beta sequences in each sample were closely correlated with each other. In the paper's pipeline: Decombinator V4 was used to annotate TCR sequences for V gene, J gene and CDR3. Expanded TCRs were defined as changing significantly between any two time points under a Poisson model with p below 0.0001. TCR abundances were normalised to the total number of TCRs sequenced per sample and expressed as counts per million. MAIT TCRs were defined by TRAV1-2 paired with TRAJ12, TRAJ20 or TRAJ33, and iNKT TCRs by TRAV10 paired with TRAJ18. VDJdb, accessed 1 November 2021, was searched for CMV, EBV and SARS-CoV-2 annotated TCRs, excluding TCRs annotated for multiple antigens. Through fastp at Q25 and MiXCR, TCRdb rebuilt clones from the public reads, retaining in-frame beta chains. Identical CDR3 proteins give one entry, which carries the most common genes and DNA. These V and J calls originate from TCRdb's pipeline instead of the authors' own analysis. This sample lists 85,000 to 95,000 distinct CDR3 sequences; around 16% were detected once. About 5% of the sample is held by the ten biggest clonotypes.

The CDR1 and CDR2 encoded by the germline V gene are MNHEY and SVGEGT. Counted from cysteine to phenylalanine, this CDR3 has 15 amino acids. The read is trimmed to its CDR3 DNA, 45 bases read in frame from base 1. After removal of 6 bases from V and 5 bases from J, the junction retains 13 bases not matched to a gene. The sequence derives from an adult who was a healthcare worker with PCR-confirmed SARS-CoV-2 infection or an uninfected control (not recorded which). This chain is built from TRBV6-2 or TRBV6-3 and TRBJ2-7, and TRBD1 matches 7 of the central bases. The source was whole blood, collected at baseline. The sequenced DNA is TGTGCCAGCAGCAGGGGCGGACAGGCGAGGAACGAGCAGTACTTC. This encodes CASSRGGQARNEQYF.